This is a list of T cell receptor beta chains from one sample in a study of Ad26.COV2.S vaccination and SARS-CoV-2 variants. Generated by immunoSEQ multiplex PCR, the TCRdb table keeps only in-frame clones and is missing some. The sample lists roughly 320,000 clones; roughly 84% were seen once. Sequenced material: peripheral blood, taken in a trial of Ad26.COV2.S vaccine versus placebo. Source of these receptors: a person aged 18 to 59 who received the Ad26.COV2.S COVID-19 vaccine or a placebo. CDR3s include the opening cysteine and the closing phenylalanine or tryptophan. The D gene is left open where the match is weak. Clone size is given for some rows only: seen once, a few or many times, or a class if the clone is expanded.

J: TRBJ2-7
V: TRBV6-5
size: .
D: .
CDR3: CASLGKAVGSYEQYF
DNA: TGTGCCAGCCTTGGCAAGGCAGTGGGCTCCTACGAGCAGTACTTC

J: TRBJ2-7
V: TRBV29-1
size: .
D: .
CDR3: CSVRGSGIYEQYF
DNA: TGCAGCGTGAGGGGGTCAGGGATCTACGAGCAGTACTTC

J: TRBJ2-2
V: TRBV13
size: .
D: TRBD1
CDR3: CASSLERWGQGTNTGELFF
DNA: TGTGCCAGCAGCTTAGAAAGGTGGGGACAGGGGACCAACACCGGGGAGCTGTTTTTT

J: TRBJ2-3
V: TRBV7-3
size: .
D: TRBD1
CDR3: CASSLRGGYSDTQYF
DNA: TGTGCCAGCAGCTTAAGAGGGGGCTATTCAGATACGCAGTATTTT

J: TRBJ1-5
V: TRBV12-3/TRBV12-4
size: many
D: .
CDR3: CASSFRAGQPQHF
DNA: TGTGCCAGCAGTTTCAGGGCCGGTCAGCCCCAGCATTTT

J: TRBJ2-2
V: TRBV9
size: .
D: .
CDR3: CASSAPHGGELFF
DNA: TGTGCCAGCAGCGCGCCGCATGGCGGGGAGCTGTTTTTT

J: TRBJ2-3
V: TRBV4-3
size: .
D: .
CDR3: CASSQAPDSLSTDTQYF
DNA: TGCGCCAGCAGCCAAGCCCCAGACAGCCTGAGCACAGATACGCAGTATTTT

J: TRBJ2-5
V: TRBV19
size: once
D: .
CDR3: CASSIGGGLGETQYF
DNA: TGTGCCAGTAGTATAGGCGGGGGCTTGGGGGAGACCCAGTACTTC

J: TRBJ2-2
V: TRBV4-2
size: .
D: .
CDR3: CASSQVGGQTGELFF
DNA: TGTGCCAGCAGCCAAGTCGGCGGTCAGACCGGGGAGCTGTTTTTT

J: TRBJ1-2
V: TRBV19
size: few
D: .
CDR3: CASGQLVNYGYTF
DNA: TGTGCCAGCGGACAGCTAGTTAACTATGGCTACACCTTC

J: TRBJ2-7
V: TRBV6-5
size: .
D: TRBD1
CDR3: CASRDRGPDEQYF
DNA: TGTGCCAGCAGGGACAGGGGACCCGACGAGCAGTACTTC

J: TRBJ1-1
V: TRBV7-9
size: .
D: .
CDR3: CASSLNTMNTEAFF
DNA: TGTGCCAGCAGCTTGAACACCATGAACACTGAAGCTTTCTTT

J: TRBJ1-2
V: TRBV4-1
size: .
D: .
CDR3: CASSQEGGDRLNYGYTF
DNA: TGCGCCAGCAGCCAAGAAGGGGGAGACAGACTAAACTATGGCTACACCTTC

J: TRBJ1-1
V: TRBV5-8
size: .
D: .
CDR3: CASSAGFIGYTEAFF
DNA: TGTGCCAGCAGCGCGGGATTTATCGGGTACACTGAAGCTTTCTTT

J: TRBJ2-3
V: TRBV5-4
size: .
D: TRBD2
CDR3: CASSRRTSGGTDTQYF
DNA: TGTGCCAGCAGCCGGAGGACTAGCGGGGGCACAGATACGCAGTATTTT

J: TRBJ2-5
V: TRBV30
size: .
D: .
CDR3: CAWRQPPQETQYF
DNA: TGTGCCTGGAGACAACCCCCACAAGAGACCCAGTACTTC

J: TRBJ1-3
V: TRBV7-8
size: .
D: .
CDR3: CASSLAPNRAGNTIYF
DNA: TGTGCCAGCAGCTTAGCACCGAACAGGGCTGGAAACACCATATATTTT

J: TRBJ1-1
V: TRBV9
size: .
D: .
CDR3: CASSVQMDDTEAFF
DNA: TGTGCCAGCAGCGTACAGATGGACGACACTGAAGCTTTCTTT

J: TRBJ2-5
V: TRBV27
size: .
D: .
CDR3: CASTPGPEGTQYF
DNA: TGTGCCAGCACCCCCGGACCCGAAGGGACCCAGTACTTC

J: TRBJ1-4
V: TRBV6-6
size: once
D: TRBD1
CDR3: CASSQRTGIEKLFF
DNA: TGTGCCAGCAGTCAACGGACAGGGATTGAAAAACTGTTTTTT

J: TRBJ1-5
V: TRBV4-2
size: few
D: .
CDR3: CASSPGGGMYSNQPQHF
DNA: TGTGCCAGCAGCCCAGGCGGGGGAATGTATAGCAATCAGCCCCAGCATTTT

J: TRBJ1-3
V: TRBV11-3
size: .
D: .
CDR3: CASSSGAGKSGNTIYF
DNA: TGTGCCAGCAGCTCGGGGGCGGGGAAATCTGGAAACACCATATATTTT

J: TRBJ1-3
V: TRBV9
size: .
D: TRBD1
CDR3: CASSGGLADREVGNTIYF
DNA: TGTGCCAGCAGCGGGGGGCTCGCCGACAGGGAGGTAGGAAACACCATATATTTT

J: TRBJ1-6
V: TRBV12-3/TRBV12-4
size: .
D: .
CDR3: CASSLARGTLHF
DNA: TGTGCCAGCAGTTTAGCGCGGGGGACCCTCCACTTT

J: TRBJ1-5
V: TRBV4-1
size: .
D: .
CDR3: CASSQTPAENQPQHF
DNA: TGCGCCAGCAGCCAAACTCCCGCGGAAAATCAGCCCCAGCATTTT

J: TRBJ2-6
V: TRBV27
size: .
D: TRBD2
CDR3: CASSFSGAGANVLTF
DNA: TGTGCCAGCAGTTTCAGCGGGGCTGGGGCCAACGTCCTGACTTTC

J: TRBJ2-1
V: TRBV2
size: .
D: TRBD1
CDR3: CARTRDRGPLHEQFF
DNA: TGTGCCAGGACTCGGGACAGGGGGCCACTTCATGAGCAGTTCTTC

J: TRBJ1-2
V: TRBV25-1
size: .
D: TRBD1
CDR3: CASSKGQAYGYTF
DNA: TGTGCCAGCAGTAAGGGACAGGCCTATGGCTACACCTTC

J: TRBJ2-2
V: TRBV9
size: .
D: TRBD2
CDR3: CASSARGGANTGELFF
DNA: TGTGCCAGCAGCGCTCGCGGGGGAGCGAACACCGGGGAGCTGTTTTTT

J: TRBJ1-6
V: TRBV3-1/TRBV3-2
size: .
D: .
CDR3: CASSQQVYNSPLHF
DNA: TGTGCCAGCAGCCAACAAGTTTATAATTCACCCCTCCACTTT

J: TRBJ1-1
V: TRBV20-1
size: few
D: .
CDR3: CSPARAREAFF
DNA: TGCAGTCCCGCCCGGGCCAGAGAAGCTTTCTTT

J: TRBJ1-1
V: TRBV2
size: .
D: TRBD1
CDR3: CASSGTGFNTEAFF
DNA: TGTGCCAGCAGTGGGACAGGGTTTAACACTGAAGCTTTCTTT

J: TRBJ2-1
V: TRBV3-1/TRBV3-2
size: .
D: .
CDR3: CASSQEGRGSYNEQFF
DNA: TGTGCCAGCAGCCAAGAGGGCCGGGGGAGCTACAATGAGCAGTTCTTC

J: TRBJ2-3
V: TRBV5-6
size: .
D: .
CDR3: CASSWGVQGADTQYF
DNA: TGTGCCAGCAGCTGGGGAGTACAGGGCGCAGATACGCAGTATTTT

J: TRBJ1-4
V: TRBV3-1/TRBV3-2
size: .
D: .
CDR3: CASSRLRVPGEKLFF
DNA: TGTGCCAGCAGCCGCCTACGAGTCCCGGGGGAAAAACTGTTTTTT